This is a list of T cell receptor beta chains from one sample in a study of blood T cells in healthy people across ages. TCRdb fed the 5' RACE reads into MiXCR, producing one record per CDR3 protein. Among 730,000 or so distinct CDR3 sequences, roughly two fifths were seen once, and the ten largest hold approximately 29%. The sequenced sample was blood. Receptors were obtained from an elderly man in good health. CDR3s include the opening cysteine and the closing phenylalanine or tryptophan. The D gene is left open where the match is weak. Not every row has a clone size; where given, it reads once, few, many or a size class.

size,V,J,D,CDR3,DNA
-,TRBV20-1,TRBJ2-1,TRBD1,CSAPRGTGGELRWNEQFF,TGCAGTGCTCCTAGGGGGACAGGGGGCGAGTTAAGATGGAATGAGCAGTTCTTC
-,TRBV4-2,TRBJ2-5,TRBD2,CASSQETLAGGPQETQYF,TGTGCCAGCAGCCAGGAGACCTTAGCGGGAGGGCCCCAAGAGACCCAGTACTTC
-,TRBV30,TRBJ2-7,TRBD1,CAWRGDRGYEQYF,TGTGCCTGGAGAGGGGACAGGGGCTACGAGCAGTACTTC
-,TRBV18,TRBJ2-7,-,CASSSKAGTSYEQYF,TGTGCCAGCTCATCTAAGGCGGGAACGTCCTACGAGCAGTACTTC
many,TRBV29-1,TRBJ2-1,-,CSVGTEKSQFF,TGCAGCGTTGGGACGGAAAAATCCCAGTTCTTC
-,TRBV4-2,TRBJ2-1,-,CASSPHQYNEQFF,TGTGCCAGCAGCCCCCATCAGTACAATGAGCAGTTCTTC
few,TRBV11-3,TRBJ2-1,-,CASSFVGGGHEQFF,TGTGCCAGCAGCTTTGTAGGGGGGGGTCATGAGCAGTTCTTC
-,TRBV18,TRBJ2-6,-,CASSPRVGRAGANVLTF,TGTGCCAGCTCACCACGTGTTGGAAGGGCTGGGGCCAACGTCCTGACTTTC
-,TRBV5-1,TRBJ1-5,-,CASSLDGMSNQPQHF,TGCGCCAGCAGCTTGGACGGGATGAGCAATCAGCCCCAGCATTTT
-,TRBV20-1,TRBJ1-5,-,CSASGGGYQPQHF,TGCAGTGCTAGTGGCGGCGGTTATCAGCCCCAGCATTTT
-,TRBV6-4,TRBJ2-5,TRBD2,CARLAGGRRDQETQYF,TGTGCCAGACTAGCGGGAGGCCGAAGAGATCAAGAGACCCAGTACTTC
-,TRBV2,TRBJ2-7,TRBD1,CASSKGQGACEQYF,TGTGCCAGCAGTAAGGGACAGGGGGCTTGCGAGCAGTACTTC
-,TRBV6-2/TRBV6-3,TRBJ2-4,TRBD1,CASSSGQVDIQYF,TGTGCCAGCAGCTCGGGACAGGTAGACATTCAGTACTTC
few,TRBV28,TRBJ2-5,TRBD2,CATQGLALEGETQYF,TGTGCCACACAGGGACTAGCGCTCGAGGGGGAGACCCAGTACTTC
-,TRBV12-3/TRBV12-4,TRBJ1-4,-,CASSSRAQEEKLFF,TGTGCCAGCAGTTCCCGGGCCCAGGAAGAAAAACTGTTTTTT
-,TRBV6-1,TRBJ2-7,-,CASALGGQLYEQYF,TGTGCCTCAGCACTGGGGGGCCAACTATACGAGCAGTACTTC
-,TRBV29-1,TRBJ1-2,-,CSVGVGVYGYTF,TGCAGCGTTGGGGTGGGTGTCTATGGCTACACCTTC
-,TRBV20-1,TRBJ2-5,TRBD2,CSARGSGNQETQYF,TGCAGTGCTAGAGGGAGCGGGAACCAAGAGACCCAGTACTTC
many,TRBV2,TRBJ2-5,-,CASSGSGPRETQYF,TGTGCCAGCAGTGGGTCGGGACCTCGAGAGACCCAGTACTTC
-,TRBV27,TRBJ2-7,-,CASSLSFSYEQYF,TGTGCCAGCAGTTTATCCTTCTCCTACGAGCAGTACTTC
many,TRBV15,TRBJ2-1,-,CATSSRLSAGPISYNEQFF,TGTGCCACCAGCAGCAGATTATCGGCAGGGCCCATCTCCTACAATGAGCAGTTCTTC
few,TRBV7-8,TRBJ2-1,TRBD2,CASSSWLAGENNEQFF,TGTGCCAGCAGCTCCTGGCTAGCGGGCGAAAACAATGAGCAGTTCTTC
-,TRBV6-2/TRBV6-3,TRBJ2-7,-,CASSYSRSAEQYF,TGTGCCAGCAGTTACTCGCGGTCGGCCGAGCAGTACTTC
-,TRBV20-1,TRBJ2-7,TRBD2,CRGGTSGTGPHEQYF,TGCAGGGGGGGGACTAGCGGGACTGGGCCCCACGAGCAGTACTTC
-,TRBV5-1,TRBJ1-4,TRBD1,CASSTGTGGFGEKLFF,TGCGCCAGCAGCACCGGGACAGGGGGCTTCGGTGAAAAACTGTTTTTT
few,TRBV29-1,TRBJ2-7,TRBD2,CSALLPFGDYTYEQYF,TGCAGCGCGCTCCTCCCATTTGGGGACTATACCTACGAGCAGTACTTC